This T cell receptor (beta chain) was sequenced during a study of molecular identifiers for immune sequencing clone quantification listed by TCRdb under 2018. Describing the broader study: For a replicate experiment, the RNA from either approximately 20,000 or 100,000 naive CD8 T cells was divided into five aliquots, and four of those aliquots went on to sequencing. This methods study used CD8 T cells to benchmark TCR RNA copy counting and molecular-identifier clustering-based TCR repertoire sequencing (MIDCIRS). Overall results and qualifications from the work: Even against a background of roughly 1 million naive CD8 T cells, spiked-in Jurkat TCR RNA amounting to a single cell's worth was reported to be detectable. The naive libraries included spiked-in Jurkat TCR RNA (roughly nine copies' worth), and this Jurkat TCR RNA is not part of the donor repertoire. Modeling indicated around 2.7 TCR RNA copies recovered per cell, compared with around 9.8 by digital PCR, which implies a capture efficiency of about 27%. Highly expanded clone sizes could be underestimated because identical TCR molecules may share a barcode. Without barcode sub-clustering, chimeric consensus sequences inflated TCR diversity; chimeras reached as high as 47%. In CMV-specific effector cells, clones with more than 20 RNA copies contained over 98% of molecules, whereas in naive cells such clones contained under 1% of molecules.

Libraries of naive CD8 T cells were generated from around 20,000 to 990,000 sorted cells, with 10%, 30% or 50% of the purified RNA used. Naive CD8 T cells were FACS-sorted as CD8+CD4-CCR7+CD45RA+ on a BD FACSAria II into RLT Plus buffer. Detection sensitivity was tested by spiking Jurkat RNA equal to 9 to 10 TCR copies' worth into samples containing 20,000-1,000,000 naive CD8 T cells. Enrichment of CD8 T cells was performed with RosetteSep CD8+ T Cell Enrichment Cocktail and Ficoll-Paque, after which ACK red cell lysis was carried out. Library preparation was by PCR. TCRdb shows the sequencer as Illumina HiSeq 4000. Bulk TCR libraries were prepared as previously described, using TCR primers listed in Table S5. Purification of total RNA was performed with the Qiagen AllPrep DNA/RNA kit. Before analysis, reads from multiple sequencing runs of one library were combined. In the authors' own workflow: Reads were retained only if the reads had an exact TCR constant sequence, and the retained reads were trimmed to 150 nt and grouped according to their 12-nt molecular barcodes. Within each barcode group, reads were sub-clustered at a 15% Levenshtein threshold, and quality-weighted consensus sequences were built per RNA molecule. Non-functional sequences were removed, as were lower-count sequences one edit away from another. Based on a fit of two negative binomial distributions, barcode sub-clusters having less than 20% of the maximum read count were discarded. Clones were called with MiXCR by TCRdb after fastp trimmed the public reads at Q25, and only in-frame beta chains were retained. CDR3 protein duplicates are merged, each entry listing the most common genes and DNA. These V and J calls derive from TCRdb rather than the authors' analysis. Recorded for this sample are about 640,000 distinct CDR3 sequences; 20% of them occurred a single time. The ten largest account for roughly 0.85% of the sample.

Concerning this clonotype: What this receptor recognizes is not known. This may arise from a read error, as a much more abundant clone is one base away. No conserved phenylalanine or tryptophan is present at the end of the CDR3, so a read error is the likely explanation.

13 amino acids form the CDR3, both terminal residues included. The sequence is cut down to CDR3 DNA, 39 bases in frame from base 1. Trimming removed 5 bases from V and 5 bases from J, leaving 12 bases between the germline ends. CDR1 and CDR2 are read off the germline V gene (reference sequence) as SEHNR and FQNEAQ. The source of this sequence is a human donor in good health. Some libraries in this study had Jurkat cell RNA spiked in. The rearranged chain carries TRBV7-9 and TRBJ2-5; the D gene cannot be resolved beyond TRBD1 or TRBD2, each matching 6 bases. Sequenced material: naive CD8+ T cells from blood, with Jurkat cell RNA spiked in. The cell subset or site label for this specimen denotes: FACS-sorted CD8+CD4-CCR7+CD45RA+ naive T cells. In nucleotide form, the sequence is TGTGCCAGCAGCATGGGGGGCGCCGAGACCCAGTACTCC. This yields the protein CASSMGGAETQYS.